These T cell receptor beta chains were read from a single sample in a study of T cell changes during pregnancy in multiple sclerosis. Data came from immunoSEQ multiplex PCR; TCRdb stores just in-frame clones and leaves some out. The sample yields about 40,000 clones, about 91% seen once. Sample: CD8+ T cells from peripheral blood mononuclear cells, taken before pregnancy. These receptors all come from a female donor with multiple sclerosis, enrolled in a pregnancy study. Both conserved end residues are part of each CDR3. D genes are given only for firm matches. Size tells how often a clone was seen (once, few, many) or the class of an expanded clone, and some rows leave it out.

CDR3 length: 19; J gene: TRBJ2-1; clone size: -; D gene: -; V gene: TRBV7-3; CDR3 DNA: TGTGCCAGCAGCTTAGGGCCAACCGAAGGACAAGGCTCCTACAATGAGCAGTTCTTC; CDR3 protein: CASSLGPTEGQGSYNEQFF
CDR3 length: 13; J gene: TRBJ1-1; clone size: -; D gene: TRBD1; V gene: TRBV27; CDR3 DNA: TGTGCCAGCAGGGAAACAGGGGGTCGAGAAGCTTTCTTT; CDR3 protein: CASRETGGREAFF
CDR3 length: 15; J gene: TRBJ1-4; clone size: -; D gene: -; V gene: TRBV28; CDR3 DNA: TGTGCCAGCAGTTTATCACGGTGGTCGGGTGAAAAACTGTTTTTT; CDR3 protein: CASSLSRWSGEKLFF
CDR3 length: 16; J gene: TRBJ2-7; clone size: -; D gene: -; V gene: TRBV28; CDR3 DNA: TGTGCCAGCAGTTTTCCCCTGACAGGACAGATTTACGAGCAGTACTTC; CDR3 protein: CASSFPLTGQIYEQYF
CDR3 length: 17; J gene: TRBJ1-2; clone size: once; D gene: -; V gene: TRBV7-9; CDR3 DNA: TGTGCCAGCAGCCGGTCTATCCGGGACGGGGGAATCTATGGCTACACCTTC; CDR3 protein: CASSRSIRDGGIYGYTF
CDR3 length: 14; J gene: TRBJ1-3; clone size: -; D gene: TRBD1; V gene: TRBV28; CDR3 DNA: TGTGCCAGCAGTTTAACAGGGGTGGGAAACACCATATATTTT; CDR3 protein: CASSLTGVGNTIYF
CDR3 length: 16; J gene: TRBJ2-3; clone size: -; D gene: -; V gene: TRBV5-5; CDR3 DNA: TGTGCCAGCAGCTTGGCCGTGACTGCGAGCACAGATACGCAGTATTTT; CDR3 protein: CASSLAVTASTDTQYF
CDR3 length: 17; J gene: TRBJ1-4; clone size: -; D gene: -; V gene: TRBV28; CDR3 DNA: TGTGCCAGCAGACAAACACGTTGGGAAGTCCCAGGGGAAAAACTGTTTTTT; CDR3 protein: CASRQTRWEVPGEKLFF
CDR3 length: 14; J gene: TRBJ1-3; clone size: few; D gene: -; V gene: TRBV30; CDR3 DNA: TGTGCCTGGAGTTCAACAGGATCGATAAACACCATATATTTT; CDR3 protein: CAWSSTGSINTIYF
CDR3 length: 13; J gene: TRBJ2-7; clone size: once; D gene: TRBD1; V gene: TRBV30; CDR3 DNA: TGTGCCGGAGGACAGGGGATATCCTACGAGCAGTACTTC; CDR3 protein: CAGGQGISYEQYF
CDR3 length: 14; J gene: TRBJ1-4; clone size: -; D gene: -; V gene: TRBV9; CDR3 DNA: TGTGCCAGCAGCCCCCAACCGGGGGAAGAAAAACTGTTTTTT; CDR3 protein: CASSPQPGEEKLFF
CDR3 length: 13; J gene: TRBJ2-7; clone size: -; D gene: TRBD2; V gene: TRBV19; CDR3 DNA: TGTGCCAGTAGTCTCATAGCGGGAGGCGAGCAGTACTTC; CDR3 protein: CASSLIAGGEQYF
CDR3 length: 12; J gene: TRBJ2-7; clone size: -; D gene: -; V gene: TRBV28; CDR3 DNA: TGTGCCAGCAGTTTCGGCTCCTACGAGCAGTACTTC; CDR3 protein: CASSFGSYEQYF
CDR3 length: 16; J gene: TRBJ1-1; clone size: -; D gene: TRBD1; V gene: TRBV7-9; CDR3 DNA: TGTGCCAGCAGCCTACTAACAGGGGGCTTTGATACTGAAGCTTTCTTT; CDR3 protein: CASSLLTGGFDTEAFF
CDR3 length: 13; J gene: TRBJ1-2; clone size: -; D gene: -; V gene: TRBV27; CDR3 DNA: TGTGCCAGTTTCGGGGAGGGTAATTATGGCTACACCTTC; CDR3 protein: CASFGEGNYGYTF
CDR3 length: 15; J gene: TRBJ1-1; clone size: -; D gene: -; V gene: TRBV28; CDR3 DNA: TGTGCCAGCAGTTTAACCGCTATTATTCCCACTGAAGCTTTCTTT; CDR3 protein: CASSLTAIIPTEAFF
CDR3 length: 15; J gene: TRBJ2-7; clone size: -; D gene: -; V gene: TRBV2; CDR3 DNA: TGTGCCAGCAGTGAATCCCCGGGATACTCCTACGAGCAGTACTTC; CDR3 protein: CASSESPGYSYEQYF
CDR3 length: 14; J gene: TRBJ2-1; clone size: once; D gene: -; V gene: TRBV6-5; CDR3 DNA: TGTGCCAGCAGCCCGTCGAGGGCGGTCTATGAGCAGTTCTTC; CDR3 protein: CASSPSRAVYEQFF
CDR3 length: 14; J gene: TRBJ2-5; clone size: -; D gene: TRBD1; V gene: TRBV2; CDR3 DNA: TGTGCCACCGTAACAGGGGTTGCCCAAGAGACCCAGTACTTC; CDR3 protein: CATVTGVAQETQYF
CDR3 length: 14; J gene: TRBJ1-5; clone size: -; D gene: TRBD1; V gene: TRBV5-8; CDR3 DNA: TGTGCCAGCAGCTTAGACAGGGACAATCAGCCCCAGCATTTT; CDR3 protein: CASSLDRDNQPQHF
CDR3 length: 15; J gene: TRBJ1-1; clone size: -; D gene: -; V gene: TRBV5-4; CDR3 DNA: TGTGCCAGCAGCTTGGTCCGGACACTGAACACTGAAGCTTTCTTT; CDR3 protein: CASSLVRTLNTEAFF
CDR3 length: 14; J gene: TRBJ2-7; clone size: -; D gene: TRBD1; V gene: TRBV13; CDR3 DNA: TGTGCCAGCAGCTTAGCCCACAGGGGAGACGAGCAGTACTTC; CDR3 protein: CASSLAHRGDEQYF
CDR3 length: 17; J gene: TRBJ2-1; clone size: -; D gene: TRBD2; V gene: TRBV2; CDR3 DNA: TGTGCCAGCAGCCGAAGTCCTACTAGCGGACTATACAATGAGCAGTTCTTC; CDR3 protein: CASSRSPTSGLYNEQFF
CDR3 length: 13; J gene: TRBJ2-2; clone size: -; D gene: -; V gene: TRBV5-1; CDR3 DNA: TGCGCCAGCAGCTCAAGGAGCCCCGGGGAGCTGTTTTTT; CDR3 protein: CASSSRSPGELFF
CDR3 length: 15; J gene: TRBJ2-1; clone size: -; D gene: TRBD2; V gene: TRBV7-9; CDR3 DNA: TGTGCCAGCAGCGCTGTAGCGGGAGCCGGCAATGAGCAGTTCTTC; CDR3 protein: CASSAVAGAGNEQFF
CDR3 length: 16; J gene: TRBJ2-1; clone size: -; D gene: TRBD1; V gene: TRBV28; CDR3 DNA: TGTGCCAGCAGTTACCCCGGGACAGGACTCTACAATGAGCAGTTCTTC; CDR3 protein: CASSYPGTGLYNEQFF
CDR3 length: 15; J gene: TRBJ1-1; clone size: -; D gene: -; V gene: TRBV21-1; CDR3 DNA: TGTGCCAGCAGCCCCCGTAGGCAGGTGAACACTGAAGCTTTCTTT; CDR3 protein: CASSPRRQVNTEAFF
CDR3 length: 17; J gene: TRBJ2-3; clone size: -; D gene: TRBD2; V gene: TRBV4-1; CDR3 DNA: TGCGCCAGCAGCCAAGATTCGACTAGCGGGAGAACAGATACGCAGTATTTT; CDR3 protein: CASSQDSTSGRTDTQYF
CDR3 length: 13; J gene: TRBJ2-5; clone size: -; D gene: -; V gene: TRBV18; CDR3 DNA: TGTGCCAGCTCACCCTGGGGGGAAGAGACCCAGTACTTC; CDR3 protein: CASSPWGEETQYF
CDR3 length: 17; J gene: TRBJ1-3; clone size: -; D gene: -; V gene: TRBV18; CDR3 DNA: TGTGCCAGCTCACCAACGACAGGCGGCTACTCTGGAAACACCATATATTTT; CDR3 protein: CASSPTTGGYSGNTIYF
CDR3 length: 13; J gene: TRBJ2-5; clone size: -; D gene: -; V gene: TRBV28; CDR3 DNA: TGTGCCAGCAGTTTGGAGGTACAAGAGACCCAGTACTTC; CDR3 protein: CASSLEVQETQYF
CDR3 length: 15; J gene: TRBJ1-2; clone size: -; D gene: -; V gene: TRBV30; CDR3 DNA: TGTGCCTGGAGACTATTGGGGGGACCGATCTATGGCTACACCTTC; CDR3 protein: CAWRLLGGPIYGYTF
CDR3 length: 13; J gene: TRBJ2-1; clone size: -; D gene: -; V gene: TRBV5-6; CDR3 DNA: TGTGCCAGCAGCTTGAACATTTACAATGAGCAGTTCTTC; CDR3 protein: CASSLNIYNEQFF
CDR3 length: 15; J gene: TRBJ1-1; clone size: -; D gene: -; V gene: TRBV7-8; CDR3 DNA: TGTGCCAGCAGCTTAAACAGGGCGCAGGACACTGAAGCTTTCTTT; CDR3 protein: CASSLNRAQDTEAFF
CDR3 length: 12; J gene: TRBJ2-7; clone size: few; D gene: -; V gene: TRBV27; CDR3 DNA: TGTGCCAGCAGTTCTCTTTCCTACGAGCAGTACTTC; CDR3 protein: CASSSLSYEQYF
CDR3 length: 16; J gene: TRBJ2-7; clone size: -; D gene: -; V gene: TRBV6-6; CDR3 DNA: TGTGCCAGCAGTTACTCTCGTTTTGGGGGCGCGGACGAGCAGTACTTC; CDR3 protein: CASSYSRFGGADEQYF
CDR3 length: 12; J gene: TRBJ1-2; clone size: -; D gene: -; V gene: TRBV11-2; CDR3 DNA: TGTGCCAGCAGCGAAGGACAGTACGGCTACACCTTC; CDR3 protein: CASSEGQYGYTF
CDR3 length: 14; J gene: TRBJ2-7; clone size: -; D gene: TRBD2; V gene: TRBV28; CDR3 DNA: TGTGCCAGCAGTCAGACTAGCGGGAGGGGTGAGCAGTACTTC; CDR3 protein: CASSQTSGRGEQYF
CDR3 length: 14; J gene: TRBJ2-7; clone size: -; D gene: -; V gene: TRBV5-4; CDR3 DNA: TGTGCCAGCAGCCCGAGCGGAGTGGGTTACGAGCAGTACTTC; CDR3 protein: CASSPSGVGYEQYF
CDR3 length: 16; J gene: TRBJ2-1; clone size: -; D gene: -; V gene: TRBV5-1; CDR3 DNA: TGCGCCAGCAGCACGTTATACTCGGGGACTTACAATGAGCAGTTCTTC; CDR3 protein: CASSTLYSGTYNEQFF
CDR3 length: 23; J gene: TRBJ1-2; clone size: -; D gene: TRBD1; V gene: TRBV6-4; CDR3 DNA: TGTGCCAGCAGTGACTCTTCCTACGAACGACAACCTACGAACAGGGGGCGCCCCGGTGGCTACACCTTC; CDR3 protein: CASSDSSYERQPTNRGRPGGYTF
CDR3 length: 15; J gene: TRBJ2-6; clone size: -; D gene: -; V gene: TRBV29-1; CDR3 DNA: TGCAGCGCAGTTACAGGGTCCTCTGGGGCCAACGTCCTGACTTTC; CDR3 protein: CSAVTGSSGANVLTF
CDR3 length: 13; J gene: TRBJ2-7; clone size: -; D gene: -; V gene: TRBV19; CDR3 DNA: TGTGCCAGTAGTATAGCCGTAAACTACGAGCAGTACTTC; CDR3 protein: CASSIAVNYEQYF
CDR3 length: 16; J gene: TRBJ2-7; clone size: -; D gene: TRBD1; V gene: TRBV25-1; CDR3 DNA: TGTGCCAGCAGTGAATATACCGGGACAGGGGACTACGAGCAGTACTTC; CDR3 protein: CASSEYTGTGDYEQYF
CDR3 length: 16; J gene: TRBJ2-3; clone size: -; D gene: -; V gene: TRBV7-8; CDR3 DNA: TGTGCCAGTCTCCTTCAGGGTATACGCCTCGCAGATACGCAGTATTTT; CDR3 protein: CASLLQGIRLADTQYF
CDR3 length: 14; J gene: TRBJ1-2; clone size: -; D gene: -; V gene: TRBV19; CDR3 DNA: TGTGCCAGTAGTATAGGACAGCTAGTCTATGGCTACACCTTC; CDR3 protein: CASSIGQLVYGYTF
CDR3 length: 11; J gene: TRBJ2-7; clone size: once; D gene: -; V gene: TRBV2; CDR3 DNA: TGTGCCAGCAGTGACGGCTACGAGCAGTACTTC; CDR3 protein: CASSDGYEQYF
CDR3 length: 16; J gene: TRBJ2-1; clone size: -; D gene: -; V gene: TRBV5-4; CDR3 DNA: TGTGCCAGCAGCCCACCCTACGGTATAGATAGCAATGAGCAGTTCTTC; CDR3 protein: CASSPPYGIDSNEQFF
CDR3 length: 11; J gene: TRBJ1-5; clone size: -; D gene: -; V gene: TRBV28; CDR3 DNA: TGTGCCAGTGGGGGGGATCAGCCCCAGCATTTT; CDR3 protein: CASGGDQPQHF